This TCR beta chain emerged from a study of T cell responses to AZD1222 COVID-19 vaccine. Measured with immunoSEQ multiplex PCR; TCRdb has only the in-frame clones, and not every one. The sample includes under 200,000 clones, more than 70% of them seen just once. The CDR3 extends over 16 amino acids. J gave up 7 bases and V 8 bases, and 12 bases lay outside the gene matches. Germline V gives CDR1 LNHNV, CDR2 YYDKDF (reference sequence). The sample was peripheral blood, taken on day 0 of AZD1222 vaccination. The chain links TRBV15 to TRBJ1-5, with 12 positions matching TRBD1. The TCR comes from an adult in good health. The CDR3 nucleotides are TGTGCCACCGAGAACCGGGACAGGGGGCGCCGGCAGCCCCAGCATTTT. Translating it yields CATENRDRGRRQPQHF.